The present TCR beta chain was sequenced within a study of T cells in Graves' hyperthyroidism and ophthalmopathy. Patients were excluded for uncontrolled infection, other autoimmune disease, pregnancy or lactation. On this clonotype: The antigen is unknown.

The CDR3 regions of TCR beta were amplified from RNA transcripts. Primed by the HTBI set, a first-round RT-PCR was run on the TCR CDR3. TCRdb analysed the multiplex PCR reads with MiXCR anew, one entry per CDR3 protein. The profile covers approximately 320,000 distinct CDR3 sequences, with approximately 15% appearing a single time and roughly a third taken by the ten largest. The study, taken as a whole, reports: The model identified upcoming ophthalmopathy a median about six months ahead of onset.

The sample consisted of blood. The sequence came from a man aged 30 to 45 with Graves' hyperthyroidism.

The CDR3: CASSPPGRTNEKLFF. The DNA of the CDR3 is TGTGCCAGCTCACCCCCGGGACGGACTAATGAAAAACTGTTTTTT. The rearrangement joins TRBV18 to TRBJ1-4, with D perhaps TRBD1 (5 bases). The CDR3 totals 15 residues. Per the germline V gene, CDR1 is KGHSH and CDR2 is LQKENI. V gave up 3 bases and J gave up 2 bases, with 10 bases separating them.